The 21 T cell receptor beta chains listed next were all sequenced from one sample in a study of CD8 T cell repertoires and HIV-1 epitope variants. Profiling relied on immunoSEQ multiplex PCR, and the TCRdb table lists in-frame clones only, not all of them. The data hold approximately 5,600 clones, with just under 65% observed a single time. These TCRs' antigens remain unknown. The sequenced sample consisted of cultured CD8+ T cells derived from PBMCs. The receptors come from a male donor with HIV.

The chain couples TRBV5-8 to TRBJ2-1; D is perhaps TRBD2 (6 bases). Germline-derived CDR1 and CDR2 are SGHTS and YDEGEE. The V and J ends lost 4 bases and 6 bases respectively, with 8 bases between them. The CDR3 consists of 12 residues. CDR3 loop: CASSRDFNEQFF. The CDR3 DNA reads TGTGCCAGCAGCCGGGACTTCAATGAGCAGTTCTTC.

This clone was detected a few times. The junction does not match germline at one end; this may be a read error. This sequence joins TRBV19 and TRBJ1-2; 9 bases align to TRBD1. Germline V gives CDR1 LNHDA, CDR2 SQIVND (reference sequence). This CDR3 contains 20 residues. The CDR3 sequence: CASSIEPTGGTPTHLYGYTF. CDR3 DNA sequence: TGTGCCAGTAGCATAGAACCGACAGGGGGAACCCCTACCCACTTATATGGCTACACCTTC. The full variable domain, its missing parts supplied by reference TRBV19 and TRBJ1-2, is DGGITQSPKYLFRKEGQNVTLSCEQNLNHDAMYWYRQDPGQGLRLIYYSQIVNDFQKGDIAEGYSVSREKKESFPLTVTSAQKNPTAFYLCASSIEPTGGTPTHLYGYTFGSGTRLTVV.

The V and J genes are TRBV7-8 and TRBJ2-1, with D uncertain. The CDR3 runs to 13 residues. V shed 5 bases and J shed 6 bases, with 11 bases lying between them. The germline gives CDR1 SGHVS, CDR2 FQNEAQ. Written as DNA, the CDR3 is TGTGCCAGCAGCCCCCGATATGTCAATGAGCAGTTCTTC. Amino acid sequence: CASSPRYVNEQFF.

V is TRBV6-6 and J is TRBJ1-2; 8 bases are a match to TRBD1. CDR1 MNHNY and CDR2 SVGAGI come from the germline V gene (reference sequence). V lost 6 bases and J lost 6; bases outside the gene matches: 3. The CDR3 consists of 12 residues. DNA for the CDR3: TGTGCCAGCAGCCAGACAGGGGATGGCTACACCTTC. Protein sequence: CASSQTGDGYTF.

This clone appeared a few times. V is TRBV5-1 and J is TRBJ2-1; 9 bases line up with TRBD1. There are 13 residues in the CDR3. Germline CDR1 is SGHRS and CDR2 is YFSETQ. V was clipped by 4 bases and J by 6 bases; unmatched bases: 2. CDR3 region: CASSQTGGNEQFF. The DNA of the CDR3 is TGCGCCAGCAGCCAGACAGGGGGCAATGAGCAGTTCTTC.

This rearrangement joins TRBV7-2 to TRBJ2-7; 9 nucleotides line up with TRBD1. This CDR3 contains 14 residues. Germline CDR1 is SGHTA and CDR2 is FQGNSA. The V and J ends lost 5 bases and 7 bases, in that order; junction bases with no gene match: 9. The CDR3 loop reads CASSHIAGTGEQYF. CDR3 nucleotides: TGTGCCAGCAGCCATATAGCAGGGACAGGGGAGCAGTACTTC. Filled out from reference TRBV7-2 and TRBJ2-7, the complete variable domain reads GAGVSQSPSNKVTEKGKDVELRCDPISGHTALYWYRQSLGQGLEFLIYFQGNSAPDKSGLPSDRFSAERTGGSVSTLTIQRTQQEDSAVYLCASSHIAGTGEQYFGPGTRLTVT.

In its sample, this clone was seen once. V and J are TRBV11-2 and TRBJ1-3, with 7 bases that match TRBD1. The germline CDR1 and CDR2 sequences are SGHAT and FQNNGV. The V gene end was trimmed by 4 bases and the J gene end by 4 bases; junction bases not matched to a gene: 7. There are 15 residues in the CDR3. CDR3 nucleotides: TGTGCCAGCAGCTACCCCCAGGGGGACGGAAACACCATATATTTT. Translated: CASSYPQGDGNTIYF. The whole variable domain, remainder taken from reference TRBV11-2 and TRBJ1-3, is EAGVAQSPRYKIIEKRQSVAFWCNPISGHATLYWYQQILGQGPKLLIQFQNNGVVDDSQLPKDRFSAERLKGVDSTLKIQPAKLEDSAVYLCASSYPQGDGNTIYFGEGSWLTVV.

V and J are TRBV28 and TRBJ2-3; TRBD2 might be the D (5 bases). The V end lost 5 bases, the J end lost 1 base, and 16 bases lay between the germline ends. The germline V gene has CDR1 MDHEN and CDR2 SYDVKM. The CDR3 spans 16 residues. CDR3 amino acids: CASSHPATLGTDTQYF. The CDR3 DNA reads as TGTGCCAGCAGTCACCCGGCCACACTAGGCACAGATACGCAGTATTTT.

This clone appeared a few times. V is TRBV19 and J is TRBJ1-6; 7 nucleotides align to TRBD1. Trimming at V came to 5 bases and at J to 5 bases, leaving 3 bases not matched to a gene. The CDR3 loop spans 14 amino acids. Germline V gene lookup returns CDR1 LNHDA and CDR2 SQIVND (reference sequence). The CDR3 region is CASSGTADNSPLHF. The CDR3 bases are TGTGCCAGTAGTGGGACAGCAGATAATTCACCCCTCCACTTT.

This clone has just one count. The chain couples TRBV4-2 to TRBJ1-1; weak D call: TRBD1 (5 bases). Germline lookup yields CDR1 LGHNA and CDR2 YNFKEQ. Trimming took 3 bases from V and 1 from J, leaving 6 bases between them. This CDR3 is built from 13 residues. For the CDR3, the DNA is TGTGCCAGCAGCCACGGACAGAACACTGAAGCTTTCTTT. Protein: CASSHGQNTEAFF.

This clone was observed a few times. V gene TRBV4-1 combines with J gene TRBJ1-1; D unclear. Germline CDR1 is MGHRA and CDR2 is YSYEKL. The V and J ends lost 0 bases and 4 bases respectively, with 6 bases between them. The CDR3 is 13 residues long. The DNA of the CDR3 is TGCGCCAGCAGCCAAGACAGCACCACTGAAGCTTTCTTT. Translated, it gives CASSQDSTTEAFF.

The rearrangement uses TRBV7-8 and TRBJ1-5, with D perhaps TRBD1 (5 bases). Trimming left V 0 bases short and J 0 bases short, with 12 bases between. CDR1 is SGHVS, CDR2 FQNEAQ, per germline. CDR3 size: 17 residues. The CDR3 here is CASSLASGGNSNQPQHF. The CDR3 DNA reads as TGTGCCAGCAGCTTAGCGAGCGGGGGTAATAGCAATCAGCCCCAGCATTTT.

The chain uses TRBV15 and TRBJ1-1; no firm D call. V was shortened by 0 bases and J by 2 bases, with 10 bases between the two germline ends. Germline lookup yields CDR1 LNHNV and CDR2 YYDKDF (reference sequence). CDR3 length equals 15 residues. The CDR3 reads CATSRDRGLNTEAFF. As DNA, the CDR3 is TGTGCCACCAGCAGAGACCGGGGTTTAAACACTGAAGCTTTCTTT.

In this sample, this clone turned up a few times. The rearrangement joins TRBV5-1 to TRBJ2-7; tentatively, D is TRBD1 (6 bases). CDR1 is SGHRS and CDR2 is YFSETQ in the germline V gene. The CDR3 consists of 15 residues. V gave up 0 bases and J gave up 3 bases, with 13 bases separating them. CDR3 nucleotides: TGCGCCAGCAGCTTGGAAACAGGGACGGGCTACGAGCAGTACTTC. It specifies CASSLETGTGYEQYF. Filled out from reference TRBV5-1 and TRBJ2-7, the complete variable domain reads KAGVTQTPRYLIKTRGQQVTLSCSPISGHRSVSWYQQTPGQGLQFLFEYFSETQRNKGNFPGRFSGRQFSNSRSEMNVSTLELGDSALYLCASSLETGTGYEQYFGPGTRLTVT.

This clone was seen a handful of times. The chain links TRBV5-4 to TRBJ2-3; no clear D. Germline V CDR1 and CDR2: SGHNT, YYREEE (reference sequence). Trimming took off 4 bases at V and 11 bases at J, with 11 bases between the two ends. The CDR3 loop spans 11 amino acids. CDR3 region: CASSHDPGQYF. CDR3 sequence (DNA): TGTGCCAGCAGCCATGACCCGGGGCAGTATTTT.

This clone appeared once. J is TRBJ1-2 and V is TRBV30; no clear D gene. The V gene lost 5 bases and the J gene lost 5 bases, with 21 bases spanning the gap. This CDR3 spans 15 amino acids. Germline loops: CDR1 GTSNPN, CDR2 SVGIG (reference sequence). The CDR3 loop reads CAWFPGTGSFYGYTF. In DNA form, the CDR3 reads TGTGCCTGGTTCCCAGGCACCGGATCTTTTTATGGCTACACCTTC.

The CDR3 protein is CASSLVGGEQYF. The CDR3 DNA is TGTGCCAGCAGCTTGGTTGGCGGCGAGCAGTACTTC. The V and J genes are TRBV5-4 and TRBJ2-7, with unresolved D. V was trimmed by 0 bases and J by 6 bases, leaving 7 bases between them. The CDR3 runs 12 residues. Germline values: CDR1 SGHNT, CDR2 YYREEE (reference sequence).

This chain uses TRBV30 with TRBJ2-5; D tentatively fits TRBD1 or TRBD2 (5 bases each). The CDR3 is made up of 14 amino acids. Germline CDR1 reads GTSNPN; CDR2 reads SVGIG (reference sequence). Trimming took off 2 bases at V and 1 base at J, with 11 bases between the two ends. The CDR3 nucleotides are TGTGCCTGGAGTTCGGGGCAGCCCCAAGAGACCCAGTACTTC. Translation gives CAWSSGQPQETQYF. Using reference TRBV30 and TRBJ2-5 for the parts outside the CDR3, the full variable domain is SQTIHQWPATLVQPVGSPLSLECTVEGTSNPNLYWYRQAAGRGLQLLFYSVGIGQISSEVPQNLSASRPQDRQFILSSKKLLLSDSGFYLCAWSSGQPQETQYFGPGTRLLVL.

In its sample, this clone was seen a few times. The rearrangement links TRBV28 to TRBJ1-2; D possibly corresponds to TRBD1 (5 bases). From germline, CDR1 is MDHEN and CDR2 SYDVKM. The V gene lost 5 bases and the J gene lost 1 base, with 17 bases spanning the gap. The CDR3 runs to 16 residues. The CDR3 reads CASSLDPTDFNYGYTF. DNA of the CDR3: TGTGCCAGCAGTCTGGACCCGACAGATTTTAACTATGGCTACACCTTC.

The gene calls are TRBV5-6 and TRBJ2-7, with TRBD1 as a possible D gene (5 bases). Trimming shortened V by 0 bases and J by 1 base, and 8 bases separated the two germline ends. There are 14 residues in the CDR3. Germline V CDR1 and CDR2: SGHDT, YYEEEE. The CDR3 DNA reads as TGTGCCAGCAGCTTGGGGGCAGGGTCCTACGAGCAGTACTTC. This gives the protein CASSLGAGSYEQYF.

The V and J genes are TRBV19 and TRBJ2-1; D is undetermined. Germline V CDR1 and CDR2: LNHDA, SQIVND (reference sequence). The CDR3 is 16 amino acids. V lost 2 bases and J 0 bases, leaving 11 bases between the germline ends. CDR3 residues: CASSILSESSYNEQFF. The CDR3 nucleotides are TGTGCCAGTAGTATATTGAGCGAGAGCTCCTACAATGAGCAGTTCTTC.